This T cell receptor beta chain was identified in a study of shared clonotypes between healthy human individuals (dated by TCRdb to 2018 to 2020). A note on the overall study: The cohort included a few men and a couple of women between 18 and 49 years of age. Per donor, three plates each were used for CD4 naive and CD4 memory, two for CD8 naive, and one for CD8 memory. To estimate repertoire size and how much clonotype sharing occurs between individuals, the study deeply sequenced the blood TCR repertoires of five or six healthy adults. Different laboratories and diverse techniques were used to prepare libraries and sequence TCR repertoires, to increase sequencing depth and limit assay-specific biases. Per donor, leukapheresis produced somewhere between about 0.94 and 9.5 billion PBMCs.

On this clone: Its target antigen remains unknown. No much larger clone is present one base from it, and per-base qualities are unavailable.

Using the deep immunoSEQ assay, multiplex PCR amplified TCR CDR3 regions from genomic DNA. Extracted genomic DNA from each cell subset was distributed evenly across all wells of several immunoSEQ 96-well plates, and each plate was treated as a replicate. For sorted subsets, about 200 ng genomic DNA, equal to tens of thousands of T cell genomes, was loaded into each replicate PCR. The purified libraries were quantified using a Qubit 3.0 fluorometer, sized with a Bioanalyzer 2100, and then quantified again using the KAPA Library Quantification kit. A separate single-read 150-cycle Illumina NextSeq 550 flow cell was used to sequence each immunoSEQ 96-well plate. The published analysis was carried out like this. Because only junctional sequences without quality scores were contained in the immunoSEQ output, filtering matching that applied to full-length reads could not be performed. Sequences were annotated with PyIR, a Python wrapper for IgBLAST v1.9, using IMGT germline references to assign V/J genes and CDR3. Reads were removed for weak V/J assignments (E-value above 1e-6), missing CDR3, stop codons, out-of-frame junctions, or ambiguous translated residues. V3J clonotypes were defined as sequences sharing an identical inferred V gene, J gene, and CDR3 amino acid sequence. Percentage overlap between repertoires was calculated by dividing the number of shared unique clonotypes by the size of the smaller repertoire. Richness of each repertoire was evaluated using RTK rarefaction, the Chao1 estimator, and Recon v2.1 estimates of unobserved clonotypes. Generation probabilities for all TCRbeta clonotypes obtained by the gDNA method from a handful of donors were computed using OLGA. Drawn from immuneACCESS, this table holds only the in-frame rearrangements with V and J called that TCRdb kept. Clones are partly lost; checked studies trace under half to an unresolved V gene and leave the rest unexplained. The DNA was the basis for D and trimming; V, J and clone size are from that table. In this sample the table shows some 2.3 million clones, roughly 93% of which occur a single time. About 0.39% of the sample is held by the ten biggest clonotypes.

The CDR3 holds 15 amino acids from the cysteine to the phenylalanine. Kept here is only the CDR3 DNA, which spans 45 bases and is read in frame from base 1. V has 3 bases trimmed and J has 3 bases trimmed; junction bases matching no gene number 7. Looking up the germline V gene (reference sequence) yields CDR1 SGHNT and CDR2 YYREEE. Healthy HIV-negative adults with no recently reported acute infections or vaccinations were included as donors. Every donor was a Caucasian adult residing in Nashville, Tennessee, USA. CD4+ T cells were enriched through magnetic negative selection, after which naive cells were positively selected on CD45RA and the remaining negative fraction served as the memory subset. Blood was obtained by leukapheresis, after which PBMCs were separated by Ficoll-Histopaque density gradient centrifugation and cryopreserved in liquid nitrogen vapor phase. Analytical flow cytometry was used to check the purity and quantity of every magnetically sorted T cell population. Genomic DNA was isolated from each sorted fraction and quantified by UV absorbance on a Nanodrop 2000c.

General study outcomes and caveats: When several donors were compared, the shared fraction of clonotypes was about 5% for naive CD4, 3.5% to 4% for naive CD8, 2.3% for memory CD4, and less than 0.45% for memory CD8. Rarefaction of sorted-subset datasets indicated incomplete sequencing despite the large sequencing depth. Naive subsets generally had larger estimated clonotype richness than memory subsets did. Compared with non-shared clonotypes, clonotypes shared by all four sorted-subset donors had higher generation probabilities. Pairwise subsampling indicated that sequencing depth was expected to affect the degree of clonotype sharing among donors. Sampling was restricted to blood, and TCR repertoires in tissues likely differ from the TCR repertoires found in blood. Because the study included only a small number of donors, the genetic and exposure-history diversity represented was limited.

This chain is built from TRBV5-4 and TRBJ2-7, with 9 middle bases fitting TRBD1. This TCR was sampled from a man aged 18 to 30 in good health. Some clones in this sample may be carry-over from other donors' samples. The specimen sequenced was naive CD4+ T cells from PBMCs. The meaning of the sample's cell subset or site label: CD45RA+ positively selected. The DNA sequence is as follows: TGTGCCAGCAGCTCGGGGACAGGGAGAAACTACGAGCAGTACTTC. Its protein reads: CASSSGTGRNYEQYF.